The next 17 T cell receptor beta chains were all read from a single sample in a study of blood T cell repertoires in COVID-19 (dated by TCRdb to 2020 to 2021). The library came from the immunoSEQ multiplex PCR assay. TCRdb took this table from immuneACCESS and kept in-frame rearrangements with V and J called. Such tables lack part of the clones; where checked against another copy, unresolved V genes explain under half of the gap, and the rest is unexplained. The sample yields around 70,000 clones; about four fifths were counted once. The top ten hold around 20% of the sample. The sequencing input was peripheral blood. The receptor set was obtained from an older woman with acute or convalescent COVID-19.

In this sample, this clone turned up a few times. V usage is TRBV7-2 and J usage is TRBJ1-4; TRBD1 is a possible D gene (6 bases). V was pared by 5 bases and J by 8 bases, with 18 bases between. Germline CDR1 is SGHTA and CDR2 is FQGNSA. CDR3 size: 15 residues. This CDR3 reads CASSIVQGPGEKLFF. Written as DNA, the CDR3 is TGTGCCAGCAGCATAGTACAGGGCCCAGGCGAAAAACTGTTTTTT.

The chain has TRBV6-5 and TRBJ1-2; D gene uncertain. V lost 3 bases to trimming and J lost 8 bases, with 19 bases between them. This CDR3 has 15 amino acids. The germline CDR1 and CDR2 sequences are MNHEY and SVGAGI. The CDR3 reads CASSYSWADPRGYTF. The CDR3 region has the DNA TGTGCCAGCAGTTATTCGTGGGCAGACCCTCGAGGCTACACCTTC.

This chain links TRBV7-6 with TRBJ1-3, with D unclear. The CDR3 is 17 amino acids. From germline, CDR1 is SGHVS and CDR2 FNYEAQ. Trimming took 5 bases from V and 4 from J, leaving 21 bases between them. The CDR3 region has the DNA TGTGCCAGCAGCCCAGGTAGTGGGCGCTTCGCCGGAAACACCATATATTTT. Amino acid sequence: CASSPGSGRFAGNTIYF. Full variable domain (rest looked up from reference TRBV7-6 and TRBJ1-3): GAGVSQSPRYKVTKRGQDVALRCDPISGHVSLYWYRQALGQGPEFLTYFNYEAQQDKSGLPNDRFSAERPEGSISTLTIQRTEQRDSAMYRCASSPGSGRFAGNTIYFGEGSWLTVV.

The gene calls are TRBV7-9 and TRBJ1-1; tentatively, D is TRBD1 (6 bases). The CDR3 loop spans 15 amino acids. V lost 8 bases and J 1 base, leaving 17 bases between the germline ends. Germline values: CDR1 SEHNR, CDR2 FQNEAQ (reference sequence). The CDR3 nucleotides are TGTGCCAGCGGGGGCCTGGGGACCGGGAACACTGAAGCTTTCTTT. Translating it yields CASGGLGTGNTEAFF.

The genes are TRBV9 and TRBJ2-5; 9 nucleotides agree with TRBD2. Unmatched junction bases numbered 5, after V lost 0 bases and J lost 2 bases. The CDR3 extends over 16 amino acids. Looked up from germline, CDR1 is SGDLS and CDR2 is YYNGEE. CDR3 bases: TGTGCCAGCAGCGTAGCACCGACTAGCGGTCAAGAGACCCAGTACTTC. Translating it yields CASSVAPTSGQETQYF.

The CDR3 DNA reads TGTGCCAGCAGCTTAGGTGCCCAGTCCTACGAGCAGTACTTC. It is translated as CASSLGAQSYEQYF. This rearrangement joins TRBV11-3 to TRBJ2-7, with D unclear. The germline gives CDR1 SGHNT, CDR2 YENEEA. The CDR3 sequence is 14 residues long. Trimming pared 1 base from V and 1 base from J, leaving 8 bases between.

The gene calls are TRBV7-2 and TRBJ1-3; tentative D call: TRBD1 (6 bases). From germline, CDR1 is SGHTA and CDR2 FQGNSA. CDR3 length equals 16 residues. Deletions cut 5 bases from V and 0 bases from J, with 14 bases between. CDR3 loop: CASSPRGTRSGNTIYF. The CDR3 DNA reads TGTGCCAGCAGCCCTAGGGGGACCCGCTCTGGAAACACCATATATTTT.

The chain has TRBV3-1 (or the pseudogene TRBV3-2) and TRBJ1-5; 9 bases match TRBD1. After removal of 5 bases from V and 7 bases from J, the junction contained 3 bases not matched to a gene. Germline V gives CDR1 LGHDT, CDR2 YNNKEL (reference sequence). This CDR3 has 13 residues. The CDR3 DNA follows: TGTGCCAGCAGCTGGACAGGGGCCCAGCCCCAGCATTTT. Amino acids: CASSWTGAQPQHF.

CDR3 DNA sequence: TGTGCCAGCAGCCACAAAGGGGGGACAGCAGCAACTAATGAAAAACTGTTTTTT. It codes for CASSHKGGTAATNEKLFF. The gene calls are TRBV4-2 and TRBJ1-4; 7 bases are shared with TRBD1. The germline V gene has CDR1 LGHNA and CDR2 YNFKEQ. The length of the CDR3 is 18 residues. V was pared by 3 bases and J by 0 bases, with 10 bases of the junction left unmatched.

This chain uses TRBV11-2 with TRBJ2-2; D not certain. Trimming removed 8 bases from V and 5 bases from J, with 15 bases in between. CDR1 is SGHAT, CDR2 FQNNGV, per germline. CDR3 length: 14 amino acids. The CDR3 nucleotides read TGTGCCAGCCTTGGGCACCTTCTAACCGGGGAGCTGTTTTTT. Its protein is CASLGHLLTGELFF. The complete variable domain, with remaining parts taken from reference TRBV11-2 and TRBJ2-2, reads EAGVAQSPRYKIIEKRQSVAFWCNPISGHATLYWYQQILGQGPKLLIQFQNNGVVDDSQLPKDRFSAERLKGVDSTLKIQPAKLEDSAVYLCASLGHLLTGELFFGEGSRLTVL.

This clone was picked up a small number of times. The V gene is TRBV28, the J gene TRBJ2-2; 9 bases align to TRBD1. From germline, CDR1 is MDHEN and CDR2 SYDVKM. The CDR3 sequence is 16 residues long. With V trimmed by 6 bases and J by 5 bases, 10 bases remained unmatched. In DNA form, the CDR3 reads TGTGCCAGCAGCAGACCCGGGACAGGGAAGACCGGGGAGCTGTTTTTT. It codes for CASSRPGTGKTGELFF. Combining the CDR3 with reference TRBV28 and TRBJ2-2 gives the whole variable domain DVKVTQSSRYLVKRTGEKVFLECVQDMDHENMFWYRQDPGLGLRLIYFSYDVKMKEKGDIPEGYSVSREKKERFSLILESASTNQTSMYLCASSRPGTGKTGELFFGEGSRLTVL.

This chain links TRBV20-1 with TRBJ2-3, with D uncertain. Germline V gives CDR1 DFQATT, CDR2 SNEGSKA (reference sequence). V was clipped by 6 bases and J by 3 bases, with 7 bases between them. The CDR3 loop spans 11 amino acids. The CDR3 region has the DNA TGCAGTGCCCCAGGAACAGATACGCAGTATTTT. Its protein is CSAPGTDTQYF.

The DNA for the CDR3 is TGTGCCAGCAGTGGAGACGCCAGCGGGGAGGGCCAGTACTTC. Its protein is CASSGDASGEGQYF. The chain couples TRBV2 to TRBJ2-5; 7 bases agree with TRBD2. CDR3 length: 14 amino acids. CDR1 and CDR2 (germline): SNHLY, FYNNEI. The V gene end was trimmed by 4 bases and the J gene end by 10 bases; junction bases not matched to a gene: 12.

This sequence joins TRBV9 and TRBJ2-7; tentative D call: TRBD2 (7 bases). The CDR3 spans 15 residues. Germline lookup yields CDR1 SGDLS and CDR2 YYNGEE. V dropped 3 bases and J dropped 2 bases, with 15 bases sitting between them. Written as DNA, the CDR3 is TGTGCCAGCAGCGCAGCGGGACACGAAGCCTACGAGCAGTACTTC. It codes for CASSAAGHEAYEQYF.

This clone was seen only once. V gene TRBV6-5 combines with J gene TRBJ1-2, with TRBD1 identical over 8 bases. The CDR3 is 14 residues long. Trimming at V came to 0 bases and at J to 7 bases, leaving 4 bases not matched to a gene. CDR1 MNHEY and CDR2 SVGAGI come from the germline V gene. The CDR3 loop is CASSYSNTGGGYTF. CDR3 coding DNA: TGTGCCAGCAGTTACTCTAATACAGGGGGTGGCTACACCTTC.

This clone has only a few counts. This sequence joins TRBV7-9 and TRBJ1-2; no clear D. V lost 6 bases and J lost 2, with 13 bases in between. Germline values: CDR1 SEHNR, CDR2 FQNEAQ (reference sequence). The CDR3 is 14 amino acids. CDR3 region: CASSPWQRNYGYTF. In DNA form, the CDR3 reads TGTGCCAGCAGTCCATGGCAACGAAACTATGGCTACACCTTC.

This chain joins TRBV7-9 and TRBJ2-3; the D gene is possibly TRBD2 (5 bases). CDR1 is SEHNR and CDR2 is FQNEAQ in the germline V gene (reference sequence). V was cut by 5 bases and J by 0 bases, with 6 bases left in between. This CDR3 contains 13 residues. The CDR3 reads CASSGSSTDTQYF. Written as DNA, the CDR3 is TGTGCCAGCAGCGGGAGCAGCACAGATACGCAGTATTTT.